This TCR beta chain comes out of a study of blood T cell repertoires in COVID-19. TCRdb keeps only in-frame clones here, not all; method: immunoSEQ multiplex PCR. The sample consists of around 68,000 clones, about 93% of them appearing once. Germline V gene data show CDR1 as MGHDK and CDR2 as SYGVNS. J gave up 4 bases and V 5 bases, and 13 bases lay outside the gene matches. CDR3 size: 17 residues. The receptor was derived from a man in his sixties or seventies with active COVID-19. This rearrangement joins TRBV25-1 to TRBJ2-5, with 10 bases fitting TRBD2. The sequenced material came from peripheral blood. The CDR3 DNA reads as TGTGCCAGCAGTCAAGGACTAGCGGTTCTGGTGGGAGAGACCCAGTACTTC. Amino acid sequence: CASSQGLAVLVGETQYF. The full variable domain, in which reference TRBV25-1 and TRBJ2-5 provide the parts outside the CDR3, is EADIYQTPRYLVIGTGKKITLECSQTMGHDKMYWYQQDPGMELHLIHYSYGVNSTEKGDLSSESTVSRIRTEHFPLTLESARPSHTSQYLCASSQGLAVLVGETQYFGPGTRLLVL.